The source of this T cell receptor (beta chain) is a study of cytomegalovirus exposure and HLA in healthy donors. This clone was detected once. This PCR relied on a set of 60 Vbeta primers and 13 Jbeta primers. Sequencing used immunoSEQ multiplex PCR; TCRdb keeps in-frame clones, though not all of them. The sample consists of about 280,000 clones, about 90% of them appearing once. The V end lost 4 bases, the J end lost 5 bases, and 16 bases lay between the germline ends. Per germline, CDR1 SGHRS and CDR2 YFSETQ. The CDR3 runs to 15 residues. The receptor's source is a woman under 30 in good health and CMV-seronegative. J is TRBJ2-1 and V is TRBV5-1; a possible D gene is TRBD2 (5 bases). The sequenced sample was PBMCs. This CDR3 is CASSAQRGYDNEQFF. CDR3 in DNA: TGCGCCAGCAGCGCACAACGGGGATACGACAATGAGCAGTTCTTC.